The subject of this entry is one T cell receptor beta chain. The data were obtained in a study of cytomegalovirus exposure and HLA in healthy donors. The PCR used 60 Vbeta and 13 Jbeta primers. TCRdb keeps only in-frame clones here, not all; method: immunoSEQ multiplex PCR. Among 150,000 to 200,000 clones listed, over 70% were seen once. The CDR3 loop spans 15 amino acids. Germline CDR1 reads SGHDN; CDR2 reads FVKESK. The V gene end was trimmed by 5 bases and the J gene end by 4 bases; junction bases not matched to a gene: 8. What was sequenced was PBMCs. This receptor was obtained from a young woman in good health and CMV-seropositive. The J gene is TRBJ1-3, the V gene TRBV14; 7 bases are shared with TRBD1. The CDR3 nucleotides read TGTGCCAGCAGCGAAGGCAGGGGGTCGGGAAACACCATATATTTT. Translated: CASSEGRGSGNTIYF.